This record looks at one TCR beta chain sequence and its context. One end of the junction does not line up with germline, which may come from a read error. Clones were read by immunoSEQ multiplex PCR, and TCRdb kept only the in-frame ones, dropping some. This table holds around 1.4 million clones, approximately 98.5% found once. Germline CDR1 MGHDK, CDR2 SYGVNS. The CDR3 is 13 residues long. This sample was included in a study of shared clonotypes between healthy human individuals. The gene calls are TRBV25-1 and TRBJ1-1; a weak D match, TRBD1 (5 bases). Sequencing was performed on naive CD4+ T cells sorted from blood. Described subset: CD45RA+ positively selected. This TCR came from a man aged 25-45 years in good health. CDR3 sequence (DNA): TGTGCCAGCAGTGAATATTCGGGGGTCGGAATATCCTTT. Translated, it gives CASSEYSGVGISF.